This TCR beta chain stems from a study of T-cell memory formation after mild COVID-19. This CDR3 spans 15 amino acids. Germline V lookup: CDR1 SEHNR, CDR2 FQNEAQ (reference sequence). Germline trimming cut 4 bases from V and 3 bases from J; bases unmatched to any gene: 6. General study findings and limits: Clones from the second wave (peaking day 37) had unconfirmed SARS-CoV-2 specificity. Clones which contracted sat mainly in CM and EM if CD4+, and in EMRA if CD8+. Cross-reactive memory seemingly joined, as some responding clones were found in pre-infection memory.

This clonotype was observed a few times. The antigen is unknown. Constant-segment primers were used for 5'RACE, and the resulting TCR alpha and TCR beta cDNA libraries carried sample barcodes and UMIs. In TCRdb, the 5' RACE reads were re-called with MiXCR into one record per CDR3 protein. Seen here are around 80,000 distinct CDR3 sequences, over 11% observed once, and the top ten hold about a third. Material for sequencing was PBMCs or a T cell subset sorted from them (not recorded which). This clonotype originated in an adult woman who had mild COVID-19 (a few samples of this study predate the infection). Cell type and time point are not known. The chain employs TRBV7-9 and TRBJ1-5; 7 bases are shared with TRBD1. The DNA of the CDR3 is TGTGCCAGCAGCTCTGACAGGGAGGCCAATCAGCCCCAGCATTTT. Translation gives CASSSDREANQPQHF.